Listed here is a single T cell receptor beta chain. Its antigen remains unknown. The data originate from a study of T cell responses to AZD1222 COVID-19 vaccine. Assay used: immunoSEQ multiplex PCR; TCRdb lists only in-frame clones, some missing. The sample holds 95,000 to 100,000 clones, less than 95% seen once. Germline-derived CDR1 and CDR2 are MDHEN and SYDVKM. The CDR3 has 14 amino acids. V gave up 2 bases and J gave up 1 base, with 5 bases separating them. Whole-study results and caveats: White British ancestry dominated among donors, who included more females, and clonal diversity was possibly underestimated. Along spike, vaccine-associated CD4 TCRs were found throughout, with dominance at 160-218 and 743-854. Sampling that yielded the repertoires occurred only after the peak T cell response.

The gene calls are TRBV28 and TRBJ2-2; D unclear. This TCR was sampled from an adult in good health. The sample was peripheral blood, taken on day 0 of AZD1222 vaccination. The CDR3 sequence is CASSLNVNTGELFF. Here the CDR3 DNA reads TGTGCCAGCAGTTTAAATGTGAACACCGGGGAGCTGTTTTTT. Variable domain in full (rest from reference TRBV28 and TRBJ2-2): DVKVTQSSRYLVKRTGEKVFLECVQDMDHENMFWYRQDPGLGLRLIYFSYDVKMKEKGDIPEGYSVSREKKERFSLILESASTNQTSMYLCASSLNVNTGELFFGEGSRLTVL.